This TCR beta chain was recovered during a study of STAT5B mutations in CD4+ large granular lymphocyte leukemia. Study as a whole: Among healthy donors, a particular HLA allele went with more CDR3 'QG' motifs. Study findings and constraints: Top patient clones used TRBV06 genes more often: 8/27 versus 2/35 in controls.

Control samples were healthy donors' buffy coats. In the case of this clone: Its cognate antigen is unknown.

V was trimmed by 9 bases and J by 2 bases, leaving 17 bases between them. The germline V gene has CDR1 LNHDA and CDR2 SQIVND (reference sequence). This CDR3 region has 14 residues. Some clones are missing from TCRdb's copy, which holds only in-frame ones; the method was immunoSEQ multiplex PCR. The sample consists of about 48,000 clones, 60% to 75% of them appearing once. Input material: CD4+ T cells from blood buffy coats. V usage is TRBV19 and J usage is TRBJ2-7, with D possibly TRBD1 on 5 matching bases. The TCR originated in a human donor in good health. The CDR3 sequence: CASTQQTGAYEQYF. CDR3 bases: TGTGCCAGCACACAACAAACAGGAGCCTACGAGCAGTACTTC.